The 5 T cell receptor beta chains given below trace back to one sample, sequenced in a study of blood T cell repertoires in COVID-19. TCRdb's copy holds only in-frame clones and misses some; the assay was immunoSEQ multiplex PCR. The sample consists of approximately 490,000 clones, 70% to 90% of them appearing once. Material for sequencing was PBMCs or T cells enriched from blood (not recorded which). The source is a woman aged 55-70 years who had recovered from COVID-19.

In this sample, this clone turned up a few times. As DNA, the CDR3 is TGTGCCAGCAGTGAATCCCCACAATGGGAGCAGTACTTC. Protein: CASSESPQWEQYF. V gene TRBV2 combines with J gene TRBJ2-7, with unresolved D. V was clipped by 2 bases and J by 7 bases, with 12 bases between them. CDR1 SNHLY and CDR2 FYNNEI come from the germline V gene. This CDR3 region has 13 residues.

The chain links TRBV3-1 (or the pseudogene TRBV3-2) to TRBJ1-1, with 8 bases fitting TRBD1. Trimming at V came to 1 base and at J to 3 bases, leaving 4 bases not matched to a gene. CDR1 and CDR2 from the germline V gene are LGHDT and YNNKEL (reference sequence). The CDR3 runs 15 residues. Written as DNA, the CDR3 is TGTGCCAGCAGCCAAGCAGGACAGGGCTACACTGAAGCTTTCTTT. Amino acid sequence: CASSQAGQGYTEAFF.

This chain links TRBV6-5 with TRBJ1-1, with D possibly being TRBD1 (5 bases). Germline V gene lookup returns CDR1 MNHEY and CDR2 SVGAGI. Trimming left V 0 bases short and J 4 bases short, with 12 bases between. The CDR3 loop spans 15 amino acids. CDR3 nucleotides: TGTGCCAGCAGTTACTCAGCAGGGATGGGCACTGAAGCTTTCTTT. It codes for CASSYSAGMGTEAFF.

The chain links TRBV7-2 to TRBJ2-1; TRBD1 might be the D (6 bases). V dropped 3 bases and J dropped 6 bases, with 15 bases sitting between them. The CDR3 length is 15 residues. Germline CDR1 and CDR2: SGHTA and FQGNSA. The chain's CDR3 is CASSFYSGTSNEQFF. In DNA form, the CDR3 reads TGTGCCAGCAGCTTCTACTCCGGGACATCCAATGAGCAGTTCTTC.

This clone was seen a single time. The V call is TRBV5-1, the J call TRBJ2-3; 9 nucleotides agree with TRBD2. In germline, CDR1 is SGHRS, CDR2 YFSETQ. V dropped 7 bases and J dropped 5; count of bases not matched to a gene: 5. The CDR3 consists of 13 residues. CDR3 sequence: CASESGGRDTQYF. Here the CDR3 DNA reads TGCGCCAGCGAAAGCGGGGGGCGAGATACGCAGTATTTT.